This entry describes one TCR beta chain. The antigen remains unidentified. Sequencing relied on immunoSEQ assay v3.0, run at survey level. Sequenced by immunoSEQ multiplex PCR; TCRdb stores in-frame clones only, minus some. The table records some 26,000 clones, more than 75% of them present only once. This sample stems from a study of long-term antiretroviral therapy in people with HIV. Study-wide results and limits: An increase in diversity followed ART, yet levels stayed below transplant donor controls.

At least one PBMC sample before ART and at least two after were required. United States facilities provided treatment to all participants with HIV. Germline CDR1 and CDR2: ENHRY and SYGVKD. CDR3 length: 15 residues. Trimming pared 3 bases from V and 3 bases from J, leaving 12 bases between. V usage is TRBV10-3 and J usage is TRBJ1-5; D perhaps matches TRBD1 (5 bases). The specimen comprised unsorted PBMCs, sampled 2.9 years after starting antiretroviral therapy. The sequence derives from a man between 50 and 59 years old with HIV. The CDR3 is CAISDRDGLNQPQHF. CDR3 DNA sequence: TGTGCCATCAGTGATCGGGACGGACTCAATCAGCCCCAGCATTTT.